This TCR beta chain was sequenced for a study of blood T cell repertoires in COVID-19. Study background: The origin of the acute and convalescent COVID-19 samples was the United States, Italy and Spain. PBMCs, B-cell-depleted T cells, or T cells were the source of the cDNA or gDNA that made up the material.

In the source study's methods: Estimated nucleated cell counts came from reference gene primer amplification. Measured with immunoSEQ multiplex PCR; TCRdb has only the in-frame clones, and not every one. V and J calls and clone size are given by that table; D and trimming were obtained from the DNA. The data hold about 160,000 clones, with over 65% observed a single time. Sequencing input: peripheral blood. This receptor was taken from a man aged 65 to 79 with acute or convalescent COVID-19.

The CDR3 coding sequence is TGTGCCAGCTCACCGACAGGAGCTAACTATGGCTACACCTTC. It translates to CASSPTGANYGYTF. This chain connects TRBV18 to TRBJ1-2; possibly TRBD1 for D (6 bases). The length of the CDR3 is 14 residues. V gave up 3 bases and J gave up 0 bases, with 8 bases separating them. The germline V gene encodes CDR1 KGHSH and CDR2 LQKENI.